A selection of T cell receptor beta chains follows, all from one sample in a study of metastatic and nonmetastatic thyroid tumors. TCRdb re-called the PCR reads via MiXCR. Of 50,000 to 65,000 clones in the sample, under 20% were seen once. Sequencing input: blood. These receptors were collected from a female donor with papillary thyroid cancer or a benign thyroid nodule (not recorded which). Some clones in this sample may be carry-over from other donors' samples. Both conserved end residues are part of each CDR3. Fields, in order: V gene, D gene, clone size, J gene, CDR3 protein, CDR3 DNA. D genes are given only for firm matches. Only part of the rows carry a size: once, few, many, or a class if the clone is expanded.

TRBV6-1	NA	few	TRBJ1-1	CASREVRVEAFF	TGTGCCAGCAGAGAGGTCAGGGTCGAAGCTTTCTTT
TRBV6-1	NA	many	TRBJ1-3	CASSVGGPASGNTIYF	TGTGCCAGCAGTGTTGGGGGCCCTGCCTCTGGAAACACCATATATTTT
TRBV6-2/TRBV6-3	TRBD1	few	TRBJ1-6	CASRTGQNSPLHF	TGTGCCAGCAGGACGGGACAGAATTCACCCCTCCACTTT
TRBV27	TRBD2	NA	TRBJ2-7	CASSLASGNYEQYF	TGTGCCAGCAGTTTGGCTAGCGGGAACTACGAGCAGTACTTC
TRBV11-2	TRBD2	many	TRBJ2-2	CASSLFGTRGSGELFF	TGTGCCAGCAGCTTATTTGGGACTAGAGGTTCCGGGGAGCTGTTTTTT
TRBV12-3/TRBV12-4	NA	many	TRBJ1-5	CASNGPRNSNQPQHF	TGTGCCAGCAACGGTCCGAGAAATAGCAATCAGCCCCAGCATTTT
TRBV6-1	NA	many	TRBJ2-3	CASSEMNYRTDTQYF	TGTGCCAGCAGTGAAATGAACTACCGCACAGATACGCAGTATTTT
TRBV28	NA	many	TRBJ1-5	CASSLSGEQPQHF	TGTGCCAGCAGTTTAAGTGGGGAACAGCCCCAGCATTTT
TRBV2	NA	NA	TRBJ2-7	CASREDGAYF	TGTGCCAGCAGGGAGGACGGTGCGTACTTC
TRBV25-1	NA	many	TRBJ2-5	CASSERGGRPKETQYF	TGTGCCAGCAGTGAACGAGGGGGACGGCCAAAAGAGACCCAGTACTTC
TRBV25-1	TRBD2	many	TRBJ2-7	CASSVYGGRLNEQYF	TGTGCCAGCAGTGTTTACGGCGGGAGGCTGAACGAGCAGTACTTC
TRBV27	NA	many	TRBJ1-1	CASSPRTANTEAFF	TGTGCCAGCAGTCCCCGGACAGCGAACACTGAAGCTTTCTTT
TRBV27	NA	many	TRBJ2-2	CASSFRPTSVRTGELFF	TGTGCCAGCAGTTTTCGCCCTACTAGTGTACGGACCGGGGAGCTGTTTTTT
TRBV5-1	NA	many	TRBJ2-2	CASSLVQTKTGELFF	TGCGCCAGCAGCTTGGTTCAGACCAAGACCGGGGAGCTGTTTTTT
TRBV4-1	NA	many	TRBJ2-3	CASSQDLATDTQYF	TGCGCCAGCAGCCAAGACTTAGCGACAGATACGCAGTATTTT
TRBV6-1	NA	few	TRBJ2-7	CASSVINPVTEQYF	TGTGCCAGCAGTGTGATAAATCCCGTTACGGAGCAGTACTTC
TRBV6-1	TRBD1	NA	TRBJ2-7	CASRTGTGGLNEQYF	TGTGCCAGCAGGACCGGGACAGGTGGCCTCAACGAGCAGTACTTC
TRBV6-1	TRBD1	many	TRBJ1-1	CASRGTGVLTEAFF	TGTGCCAGCAGGGGGACAGGGGTACTCACTGAAGCTTTCTTT
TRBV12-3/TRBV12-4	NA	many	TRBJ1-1	CATLGVNTEAFF	TGTGCCACCCTCGGGGTGAACACTGAAGCTTTCTTT
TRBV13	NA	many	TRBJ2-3	CASSGSGTDTQYF	TGTGCCAGCAGCGGGAGTGGTACAGATACGCAGTATTTT